Listed below are T cell receptor beta chains from one sample, sequenced in a study of T cells in Graves' hyperthyroidism and ophthalmopathy. Using its own MiXCR run on the multiplex PCR reads, TCRdb lists one record per CDR3 protein. The table lists hundreds of thousands of distinct CDR3 sequences, over 40% of them singletons. Sequenced: peripheral blood or thyroid tissue (not recorded which). These receptors were obtained from an adult man with Graves' disease, either hyperthyroidism or ophthalmopathy (not recorded which). Both conserved end residues are part of each CDR3. The D gene is left open where the match is weak. Where a row states a size, it is once, few, many or the class of an expanded clone; other rows omit it.

size,D,V,J,CDR3,DNA
few,-,TRBV11-1,TRBJ2-7,CASSSLRGRGGYEQYF,TGTGCCAGCAGCTCTCTCCGGGGCAGGGGAGGCTACGAGCAGTACTTC
once,-,TRBV7-8,TRBJ1-1,CASSLSRILSVNTEAFF,TGTGCCAGCAGTTTATCCCGGATACTGTCTGTGAACACTGAAGCTTTCTTT
many,-,TRBV29-1,TRBJ1-1,CSVGTGLNTEAFF,TGCAGCGTTGGAACCGGGTTGAACACTGAAGCTTTCTTT
-,TRBD1,TRBV24-1,TRBJ1-5,CATSDGTGFNQPQHF,TGTGCCACCAGTGATGGGACAGGCTTCAATCAGCCCCAGCATTTT
-,-,TRBV5-5,TRBJ2-7,CAGSLVGGDEQYF,TGTGCCGGCAGCTTGGTGGGGGGCGACGAGCAGTACTTC
many,TRBD1,TRBV2,TRBJ2-5,CASSSGTGGETQYF,TGTGCCAGCAGTTCCGGGACAGGGGGAGAGACCCAGTACTTC
many,TRBD1,TRBV29-1,TRBJ2-7,CSVLRDRGYEQYF,TGCAGCGTTCTCCGGGACAGGGGCTACGAGCAGTACTTC
once,-,TRBV2,TRBJ1-1,CASSYGGRMNTEAFF,TGTGCCAGCAGTTACGGGGGACGGATGAACACTGAAGCTTTCTTT
-,TRBD2,TRBV2,TRBJ2-5,CASSEALGGHGETQYF,TGTGCCAGCAGTGAAGCGTTGGGAGGGCATGGGGAGACCCAGTACTTC
many,TRBD2,TRBV15,TRBJ2-7,CATSRGSSGRVNEQYF,TGTGCCACCAGCAGAGGTTCTAGCGGGAGGGTAAACGAGCAGTACTTC
few,-,TRBV13,TRBJ2-7,CASSLDIASYEQYF,TGTGCCAGCAGCTTAGACATAGCCAGCTACGAGCAGTACTTC
many,TRBD1,TRBV19,TRBJ1-6,CASSIGTVPNSPLHF,TGTGCCAGTAGTATTGGGACAGTCCCAAATTCACCCCTCCACTTT
-,-,TRBV5-1,TRBJ1-2,CASSFNSGDLYGYTF,TGCGCCAGCAGCTTTAATTCTGGGGACCTCTATGGCTACACCTTC
-,-,TRBV25-1,TRBJ1-6,CASSEWGRNSPLHF,TGTGCCAGCAGTGAATGGGGTCGGAATTCACCCCTCCACTTT
once,-,TRBV15,TRBJ2-7,CATSRVGSSYEQYF,TGTGCCACCAGCAGAGTTGGGAGCTCCTACGAGCAGTACTTC
-,-,TRBV6-6,TRBJ1-3,CASSYEWGPGNTIYF,TGTGCCAGCAGTTACGAGTGGGGGCCTGGAAACACCATATATTTT
-,-,TRBV19,TRBJ1-5,CASSRGWDSNQPQHF,TGTGCCAGTAGCCGGGGATGGGACAGCAATCAGCCCCAGCATTTT
-,-,TRBV5-6,TRBJ1-3,CASSLRQGGNTIYF,TGTGCCAGCAGCTTGAGGCAGGGTGGAAACACCATATATTTT
-,TRBD1,TRBV29-1,TRBJ1-2,CSAVTGMDGYTF,TGCAGCGCCGTGACAGGGATGGATGGCTACACCTTC
-,TRBD2,TRBV6-5,TRBJ2-7,CAISYSGTSGGAREQYF,TGTGCCATCAGTTACTCGGGGACTAGCGGGGGGGCCCGGGAGCAGTACTTC
-,-,TRBV6-6,TRBJ1-5,CASSGRTGNQPQHF,TGTGCCAGCAGTGGAAGGACAGGCAATCAGCCCCAGCATTTT
-,-,TRBV10-3,TRBJ1-5,CAISLSGPNQPQHF,TGTGCCATCAGTTTATCAGGTCCTAATCAGCCCCAGCATTTT
-,TRBD1,TRBV6-5,TRBJ2-2,CASSRDRVAGELFF,TGTGCCAGCAGCCGGGACAGGGTTGCCGGGGAGCTGTTTTTT
-,-,TRBV2,TRBJ1-1,CASDTTVPMNTEAFF,TGTGCCAGTGACACGACAGTGCCGATGAACACTGAAGCTTTCTTT
-,-,TRBV28,TRBJ1-5,CASSSPEGYSNQPQHF,TGTGCCAGCAGTTCCCCGGAAGGGTATAGCAATCAGCCCCAGCATTTT
-,-,TRBV19,TRBJ1-5,CASRTVRIGNQPQHF,TGTGCCAGCAGGACGGTCAGGATTGGCAATCAGCCCCAGCATTTT
few,-,TRBV7-3,TRBJ1-1,CASSKVTEAFF,TGTGCCAGCAGCAAGGTTACTGAAGCTTTCTTT
-,-,TRBV29-1,TRBJ2-1,CSVEARAGQFF,TGCAGCGTTGAGGCTCGGGCCGGTCAGTTCTTC
-,-,TRBV10-3,TRBJ2-5,CAISAREADGDQETQYF,TGTGCCATCAGTGCTAGAGAAGCGGACGGCGACCAAGAGACCCAGTACTTC
-,-,TRBV20-1,TRBJ1-2,CSAPPGGDFGDGYTF,-
many,-,TRBV29-1,TRBJ1-1,CSVVGAEAFF,TGCAGCGTTGTAGGGGCTGAAGCTTTCTTT
few,-,TRBV12-3/TRBV12-4,TRBJ1-5,CASSHGYSNQPQHF,TGTGCCAGCAGTCACGGTTATAGCAATCAGCCCCAGCATTTT
-,-,TRBV7-9,TRBJ1-1,CASVRQVNTEAFF,TGTGCCAGCGTTCGTCAGGTGAACACTGAAGCTTTCTTT
-,-,TRBV5-5,TRBJ1-3,CASSLEATGNTIYF,TGCGCCAGCAGCTTGGAAGCCACTGGAAACACCATATATTTT
-,-,TRBV7-4,TRBJ1-6,CASSFEGRDSPLHF,TGTGCCAGCAGCTTTGAGGGCAGGGATTCACCCCTCCACTTT
-,-,TRBV11-2,TRBJ1-1,CASSEIEKAPDTEAFF,TGTGCCAGCAGTGAAATTGAAAAGGCGCCGGACACTGAAGCTTTCTTT
few,-,TRBV7-2,TRBJ1-4,CASSSSPNRLFF,TGTGCCAGCAGCAGTAGTCCAAATCGACTGTTTTTT
-,-,TRBV10-2,TRBJ1-1,CASRGPGPAGEAFF,TGCGCCAGCAGGGGACCGGGCCCTGCAGGTGAAGCTTTCTTT
few,-,TRBV12-3/TRBV12-4,TRBJ1-5,CASSLRLREGQPQHF,TGTGCCAGCAGTTTAAGGCTTAGGGAAGGACAGCCCCAGCATTTT
once,-,TRBV4-1,TRBJ2-7,CASSQDRF,TGCGCCAGCAGCCAAGATCGGTTC
few,-,TRBV20-1,TRBJ1-5,CSASRGTNQPQHF,TGCAGTGCTAGTAGGGGTACGAATCAGCCCCAGCATTTT
-,TRBD1,TRBV7-3,TRBJ1-2,CASSQDPGGGNYGYTF,TGCGCCAGCAGCCAAGATCCAGGGGGCGGTAACTATGGCTACACCTTC
-,-,TRBV29-1,TRBJ2-5,CSVVQVSETQYF,TGCAGCGTTGTCCAGGTCTCAGAGACCCAGTACTTC